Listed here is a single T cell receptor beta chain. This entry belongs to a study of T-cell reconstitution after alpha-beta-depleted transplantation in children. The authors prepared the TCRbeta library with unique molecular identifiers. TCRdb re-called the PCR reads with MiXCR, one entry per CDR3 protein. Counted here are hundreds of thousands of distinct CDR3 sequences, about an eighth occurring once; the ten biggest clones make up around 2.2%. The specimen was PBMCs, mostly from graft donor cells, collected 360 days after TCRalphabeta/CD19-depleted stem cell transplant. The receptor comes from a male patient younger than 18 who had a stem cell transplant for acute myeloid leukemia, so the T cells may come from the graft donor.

The CDR3 DNA sequence: TGTGCCAGCAGCCCTCGGTGGCGGGAGCGGAACGAGCAGTACTTC. The encoded protein is CASSPRWRERNEQYF. The chain is built from TRBV14 and TRBJ2-7; 7 nucleotides agree with TRBD2. The CDR3 is 15 amino acids. After removal of 4 bases from V and 5 bases from J, the junction contained 11 bases not matched to a gene. Germline V gene sequence: CDR1 SGHDN, CDR2 FVKESK.